This T cell receptor (beta chain) was identified during a study of blood T cell repertoires in COVID-19. Across the study: Both acute and convalescent COVID-19 samples were obtained from the United States, Italy and Spain. The analysed material was cDNA or gDNA that came from T cells, B-cell-depleted T cells, or PBMCs.

Source study methods: Estimated nucleated cell counts came from reference gene primer amplification. Assay used: immunoSEQ multiplex PCR; TCRdb lists only in-frame clones, some missing. That table gives V, J and clone size, and the DNA gave D and trimming. The table lists more than 150,000 clones, roughly nine tenths of them singletons, with around 21% in the top ten. CDR3 length: 14 residues. Looked up from germline, CDR1 is SGHKS and CDR2 is YYEKEE (reference sequence). V lost 2 bases and J lost 4, with 12 bases in between. The sequence derives from a man between 65 and 79 years old with active or convalescent COVID-19. V gene TRBV5-5 combines with J gene TRBJ1-1; D uncertain. The source material was peripheral blood. The CDR3 protein is CASSFLEESTEAFF. As DNA, the CDR3 is TGTGCCAGCAGCTTCTTAGAGGAAAGCACTGAAGCTTTCTTT.